Described below is a single TCR beta chain sequence and its context. The antigen is unknown. The CDR3 is cut off 3 residues early in the read; its end comes from the germline J gene. Here immunoSEQ multiplex PCR was the method, and the copy in TCRdb shows in-frame clones only, minus some. Its clone listing holds about 48,000 clones. The sample is drawn from a study of Tregs in tolerant kidney transplant recipients. Study in general: Recipients received nonmyeloablative bone marrow transplants from related graft donors, with transient mixed chimerism. Whole-study results and caveats: The most relevant donor-specific Treg TCRbeta repertoire apparently came from expansion with activated donor B cells. Antigen-driven expansion was suggested because donor-specific Tregs expanded more than all Tregs in tolerant patients.

The germline V and J ends were trimmed by 3 bases and 2 bases, with 10 bases remaining between them. This CDR3 has 14 residues. The germline V gene encodes CDR1 SEHNR and CDR2 FQNEAQ (reference sequence). Unstimulated Tregs (CD4+CD25+CD127-) and CD4+CD25- non-Tregs were sorted from PBMCs. The specimen was CD4+ T cells from blood, collected before the transplant. The chain couples TRBV7-9 to TRBJ1-2; D may be TRBD1 (5 bases). The receptor comes from a human donor who received a combined kidney and bone marrow transplant. The sequenced CDR3 bases are TGTGCCAGCAGCTTCGGGGGGGGAAACTATGGC. This gives the protein CASSFGGGNYG. The CDR3 as a whole reads CASSFGGGNYGYTF.